These 24 T cell receptor beta chains originate from one sample sequenced in a study of long-term antiretroviral therapy in people with HIV. immunoSEQ v3.0 was run at survey level. The assay was immunoSEQ multiplex PCR, and TCRdb's table has in-frame clones only and misses some. The data contain about 50,000 clones, about 86% of them singletons. Material: unsorted PBMCs, obtained 0.8 years after starting antiretroviral therapy. All receptors come from a woman between 18 and 29 years old with HIV.

The V call is TRBV19, the J call TRBJ1-2, with no clear D. The CDR3 spans 15 residues. The germline V gene has CDR1 LNHDA and CDR2 SQIVND (reference sequence). Trimming cost V 3 bases and J 4 bases, with 15 bases left between them. The CDR3 DNA is TGTGCCAGTAGTATCAATCTAGACCTACTCTATGGCTACACCTTC. Residues: CASSINLDLLYGYTF.

The chain uses TRBV11-3 and TRBJ2-1, with 8 bases aligning to TRBD2. Germline values: CDR1 SGHNT, CDR2 YENEEA. J was trimmed by 0 bases and V by 3 bases; bases with no gene match: 1. The CDR3 contains 15 residues. The CDR3 DNA reads TGTGCCAGCAGCTTGAGCGGGAGCTCCTACAATGAGCAGTTCTTC. Protein: CASSLSGSSYNEQFF.

V gene TRBV7-9 combines with J gene TRBJ2-1; TRBD1 or TRBD2 may be the D gene (5 bases each). CDR3 length: 15 residues. Looked up from germline, CDR1 is SEHNR and CDR2 is FQNEAQ (reference sequence). The V end lost 5 bases, the J end lost 1 base, and 12 bases lay between the germline ends. Written as DNA, the CDR3 is TGTGCCAGCAGCCAAGGGACGAGGTCCTACAATGAGCAGTTCTTC. Its translation: CASSQGTRSYNEQFF.

This clone was recorded a few times. This chain links TRBV4-1 with TRBJ1-1; maybe TRBD1 (6 bases). Deletions cut 5 bases from V and 3 bases from J, with 16 bases between. This CDR3 is built from 15 residues. The germline CDR1 and CDR2 sequences are MGHRA and YSYEKL. The CDR3 is CASSYRDIQDTEAFF. CDR3 sequence (DNA): TGCGCCAGCAGCTACCGGGACATTCAGGACACTGAAGCTTTCTTT.

This chain uses TRBV9 with TRBJ2-1, with 11 bases identical to TRBD2. CDR3 size: 15 residues. CDR1 is SGDLS, CDR2 YYNGEE, per germline. Trimming at V came to 3 bases and at J to 8 bases, leaving 7 bases not matched to a gene. CDR3 nucleotides: TGTGCCAGCAGCGGACTAGCGGGAAGTCGTGATGAGCAGTTCTTC. Amino acids: CASSGLAGSRDEQFF. The entire variable domain, with the rest obtained from reference TRBV9 and TRBJ2-1, is as follows: DSGVTQTPKHLITATGQRVTLRCSPRSGDLSVYWYQQSLDQGLQFLIQYYNGEERAKGNILERFSAQQFPDLHSELNLSSLELGDSALYFCASSGLAGSRDEQFFGPGTRLTVL.

This chain joins TRBV27 and TRBJ2-1; either TRBD1 or TRBD2 may fit D (5 bases each). This CDR3 contains 15 residues. Looked up from germline, CDR1 is MNHEY and CDR2 is SMNVEV (reference sequence). V was pared by 4 bases and J by 4 bases, with 14 bases between. CDR3 loop: CASSSGATLYNEQFF. CDR3 nucleotide sequence: TGTGCCAGCAGTTCCGGGGCTACCTTATACAATGAGCAGTTCTTC.

The genes are TRBV18 and TRBJ2-1, with D maybe TRBD1 (5 bases). Germline V CDR1 and CDR2: KGHSH, LQKENI. V lost 6 bases, J lost 6 bases, and 9 bases lay in between. The CDR3 is made up of 12 amino acids. The CDR3 DNA follows: TGTGCCAGCTCCAGGGCAGGCAATGAGCAGTTCTTC. Its protein product is CASSRAGNEQFF.

The chain links TRBV4-3 to TRBJ2-5, with D tentatively TRBD1 (5 bases). The CDR3 covers 15 residues. Germline V gene data show CDR1 as LGHNA and CDR2 as YSLEER. The V gene lost 1 base and the J gene lost 7 bases, with 16 bases spanning the gap. DNA for the CDR3: TGCGCCAGCAGCCAAGGAAGCACAGGTGGTTGGACCCAGTACTTC. Translated, it gives CASSQGSTGGWTQYF.

The chain combines TRBV27 with TRBJ2-1; TRBD2 aligns across 11 bases. CDR3 length equals 15 residues. V lost 0 bases, J lost 10 bases, and 5 bases stayed unmatched. In germline, CDR1 is MNHEY, CDR2 SMNVEV (reference sequence). CDR3 nucleotides: TGTGCCAGCAGTTTATCGTTGGCTAGCGGGAGGGAGCAGTTCTTC. It is translated as CASSLSLASGREQFF.

This chain connects TRBV7-9 to TRBJ1-2, with D uncertain. Per the germline V gene, CDR1 is SEHNR and CDR2 is FQNEAQ (reference sequence). The CDR3 is 16 residues long. The V end was cut by 5 bases, the J end by 0 bases, with 16 bases between. Here the CDR3 reads CASSPTRSPANYGYTF. In nucleotides, the CDR3 is TGTGCCAGCAGCCCGACTAGGAGCCCAGCTAACTATGGCTACACCTTC.

This clone is a singleton in its sample. J is TRBJ2-5 and V is TRBV6-5; D unclear. CDR1 is MNHEY, CDR2 SVGAGI, per germline. The length of the CDR3 is 16 residues. V was clipped by 2 bases and J by 1 base, with 14 bases between them. The CDR3 DNA reads TGTGCCAGCAGTTACCCGGGTCTCCGGAGCCAAGAGACCCAGTACTTC. Translation gives CASSYPGLRSQETQYF.

This chain connects TRBV2 to TRBJ1-2; D is unclear. The V gene lost 6 bases and the J gene lost 4 bases, with 12 bases spanning the gap. The CDR3 contains 13 residues. Looked up from germline, CDR1 is SNHLY and CDR2 is FYNNEI. The CDR3: CASRVDGVYGYTF. The DNA of the CDR3 is TGTGCCAGCAGGGTAGACGGAGTCTATGGCTACACCTTC.

This sequence joins TRBV2 and TRBJ2-5; 8 bases map to TRBD1. The V and J ends lost 8 bases and 4 bases, in that order; junction bases with no gene match: 3. The CDR3 length is 12 residues. CDR1 is SNHLY, CDR2 FYNNEI, per germline. The chain's CDR3 is CASGQGGETQYF. CDR3 bases: TGTGCCAGCGGACAGGGAGGAGAGACCCAGTACTTC.

The chain has TRBV5-1 and TRBJ2-2; unclear D gene. The CDR3 runs 17 residues. The V gene's germline CDR1 is SGHRS and CDR2 YFSETQ. The ends were cut back, 0 bases at V and 4 bases at J, with 16 bases in the middle. The CDR3 DNA sequence: TGCGCCAGCAGCTTGGCCTATGCTAGGCTCCGCACCGGGGAGCTGTTTTTT. It yields the protein CASSLAYARLRTGELFF. The complete variable domain, with remaining parts taken from reference TRBV5-1 and TRBJ2-2, reads KAGVTQTPRYLIKTRGQQVTLSCSPISGHRSVSWYQQTPGQGLQFLFEYFSETQRNKGNFPGRFSGRQFSNSRSEMNVSTLELGDSALYLCASSLAYARLRTGELFFGEGSRLTVL.

The chain is built from TRBV11-2 and TRBJ2-7, with 8 bases fitting TRBD2. CDR1 is SGHAT and CDR2 is FQNNGV in the germline V gene. The length of the CDR3 is 15 residues. After removal of 0 bases from V and 3 bases from J, the junction contained 4 bases not matched to a gene. CDR3 bases: TGTGCCAGCAGCTTAGATCCGGGAGGGGGCTACGAGCAGTACTTC. This gives the protein CASSLDPGGGYEQYF.

The CDR3: CASSLQGSTEAFF. For the CDR3, the DNA is TGTGCCAGCAGCCTACAGGGGAGCACTGAAGCTTTCTTT. The rearrangement joins TRBV7-9 to TRBJ1-1; 7 positions agree with TRBD1. V gave up 5 bases and J gave up 4 bases; unmatched junction bases: 4. This CDR3 comprises 13 residues. Germline V CDR1 and CDR2: SEHNR, FQNEAQ (reference sequence). Full variable domain (remainder filled in from reference TRBV7-9 and TRBJ1-1): DTGVSQNPRHKITKRGQNVTFRCDPISEHNRLYWYRQTLGQGPEFLTYFQNEAQLEKSRLLSDRFSAERPKGSFSTLEIQRTEQGDSAMYLCASSLQGSTEAFFGQGTRLTVV.

This sequence joins TRBV28 and TRBJ2-7, with D unresolved. The CDR3 is 11 residues long. Germline lookup yields CDR1 MDHEN and CDR2 SYDVKM. The V gene lost 4 bases and the J gene lost 2 bases, with 3 bases spanning the gap. The CDR3 loop reads CASSSTYEQYF. The CDR3 nucleotides are TGTGCCAGCAGTTCGACCTACGAGCAGTACTTC.

The chain links TRBV19 to TRBJ2-1; tentative D call: TRBD1 (5 bases). This CDR3 has 15 amino acids. Trimming cost V 3 bases and J 4 bases, with 13 bases left between them. From germline, CDR1 is LNHDA and CDR2 SQIVND (reference sequence). CDR3 sequence (DNA): TGTGCCAGTAGTATTTCCAGGACACCTTACAATGAGCAGTTCTTC. Translation gives CASSISRTPYNEQFF.

Written as DNA, the CDR3 is TGTGCCAGCAGCGAGAAAGGGGGCAGGGGGCAGGAGACCCAGTACTTC. The encoded protein is CASSEKGGRGQETQYF. The chain uses TRBV7-8 and TRBJ2-5; 8 bases map to TRBD1. Germline V gene lookup returns CDR1 SGHVS and CDR2 FQNEAQ. The CDR3 totals 16 residues. V gave up 5 bases and J gave up 5 bases; unmatched junction bases: 13.

The rearrangement uses TRBV7-9 and TRBJ1-2; possible D gene TRBD1, 6 bases. The CDR3 totals 14 residues. V lost 5 bases and J lost 4, with 14 bases in between. Germline-derived CDR1 and CDR2 are SEHNR and FQNEAQ (reference sequence). The CDR3 region has the DNA TGTGCCAGCAGCCCCCGCAGGGGTCTCTATGGCTACACCTTC. Its translation is CASSPRRGLYGYTF.

The chain couples TRBV28 to TRBJ1-1; D ambiguous. V shed 5 bases and J shed 6 bases, with 13 bases lying between them. From germline, CDR1 is MDHEN and CDR2 SYDVKM. The CDR3 loop spans 13 amino acids. The CDR3 DNA reads TGTGCCAGCAGTGAACCCCTTAATGCTGAAGCTTTCTTT. As protein: CASSEPLNAEAFF. Full variable domain (rest looked up from reference TRBV28 and TRBJ1-1): DVKVTQSSRYLVKRTGEKVFLECVQDMDHENMFWYRQDPGLGLRLIYFSYDVKMKEKGDIPEGYSVSREKKERFSLILESASTNQTSMYLCASSEPLNAEAFFGQGTRLTVV.

The chain links TRBV11-3 to TRBJ2-7; no firm D call. The CDR3 extends over 15 amino acids. The germline CDR1 and CDR2 sequences are SGHNT and YENEEA. V was cut by 4 bases and J by 6 bases, with 19 bases left in between. CDR3 sequence: CASSYSGSSTGEQYF. The CDR3 DNA follows: TGTGCCAGCAGCTACTCCGGCTCCTCTACCGGCGAGCAGTACTTC.

This chain uses TRBV18 with TRBJ1-5; D is perhaps TRBD1 (5 bases). The germline gives CDR1 KGHSH, CDR2 LQKENI. This CDR3 is 17 amino acids long. Deletions cut 4 bases from V and 3 bases from J, with 19 bases between. CDR3 bases: TGTGCCAGCTCACACTCAGTCGTCCGGGACCCCAATCAGCCCCAGCATTTT. Encoded protein: CASSHSVVRDPNQPQHF.

The V call is TRBV6-4, the J call TRBJ2-3, with TRBD2 matching over 7 bases. The CDR3 is made up of 14 amino acids. CDR1 is MRHNA, CDR2 SNTAGT, per germline. With 6 bases clipped from V and 2 bases from J, the junction kept 5 bases outside the gene matches. The CDR3 loop is CASRRESNTDTQYF. In DNA form, the CDR3 reads TGTGCCAGCAGGCGGGAGTCTAACACAGATACGCAGTATTTT.